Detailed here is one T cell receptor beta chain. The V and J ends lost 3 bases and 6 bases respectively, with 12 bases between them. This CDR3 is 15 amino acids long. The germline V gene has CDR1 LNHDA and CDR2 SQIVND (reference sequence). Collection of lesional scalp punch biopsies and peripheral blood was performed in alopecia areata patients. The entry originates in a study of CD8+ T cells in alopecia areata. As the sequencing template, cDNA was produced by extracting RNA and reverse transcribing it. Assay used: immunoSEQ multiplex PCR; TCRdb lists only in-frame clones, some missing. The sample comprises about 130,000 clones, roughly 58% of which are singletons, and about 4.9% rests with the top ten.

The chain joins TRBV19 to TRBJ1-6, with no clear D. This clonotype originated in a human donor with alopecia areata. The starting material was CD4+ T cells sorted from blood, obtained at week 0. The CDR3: CASSIRGGINSPLHF. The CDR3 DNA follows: TGTGCCAGTAGTATTAGAGGCGGGATTAATTCACCCCTCCACTTT.